This T cell receptor (beta chain) was captured in a study of blood T cell repertoires in COVID-19. Trimming cost V 6 bases and J 4 bases, with 19 bases left between them. CDR1 and CDR2 (germline): LNHDA, SQIVND (reference sequence). The CDR3 has 16 amino acids. As originally analysed: Nucleated cell number was recorded as an estimate derived from reference gene primer amplification. Sequencing used immunoSEQ multiplex PCR; TCRdb keeps in-frame clones, though not all of them. V, J and clone size are those of that table, while D and trimming were read from the DNA. Here the sample spans just over 150,000 clones, about 93% being singletons.

The sequence came from a woman aged 45-59 years with acute or convalescent COVID-19. The specimen sequenced was peripheral blood. The chain recombines TRBV19 with TRBJ1-3; unclear D gene. CDR3 coding DNA: TGTGCCAGTAGCTTCCGGAGTTTAGTATCGGGAAACACCATATATTTT. Translated, it gives CASSFRSLVSGNTIYF.